This TCR beta chain is drawn from a study of T cell responses to AZD1222 COVID-19 vaccine. TCRdb's table, derived via immunoSEQ multiplex PCR, lists solely in-frame clones and lacks some. The data show 90,000 to 120,000 clones, around 90% seen once. The V gene lost 5 bases and the J gene lost 6 bases, with 9 bases spanning the gap. This CDR3 contains 12 residues. Germline loops: CDR1 SGHTA, CDR2 FQGTGA. J is TRBJ2-3 and V is TRBV7-3; D may be TRBD1 (6 bases). This receptor was identified in an adult in good health. Sequencing was performed on peripheral blood, taken on day 0 of AZD1222 vaccination. This chain's CDR3 is CASSRQGDTQYF. The CDR3 DNA is TGTGCCAGCAGCCGCCAGGGGGATACGCAGTATTTT.